This T cell receptor (beta chain) comes out of a study of graft-versus-host responses after intestinal transplantation. At the level of the study: Multivisceral, liver-intestinal, or isolated intestinal grafts were transplanted into recipients. Uniformly, recipients were administered anti-thymocyte globulin induction with subsequent tacrolimus and steroids for around three years.

Notes on the study in general: Allograft clonal ratios (graft-versus-host to host-versus-graft) were high in patients who had graft-donor T cell macrochimerism. In recipient marrow, GvH clones were found, and some appeared first in ileum or blood.

To note about this clone: Its antigen is as yet unknown.

Data came from immunoSEQ multiplex PCR; TCRdb stores just in-frame clones and leaves some out. Among about 23,000 clones listed, 85% to 95% were seen once. This CDR3 is built from 13 residues. Germline V gives CDR1 MNHNY, CDR2 SVGAGI (reference sequence). Trimming stripped 5 bases from V and 2 bases from J, with 10 bases between. This specimen consisted of PBMCs, obtained approximately 38 days after intestinal transplant. This chain uses TRBV6-6 with TRBJ2-7; D uncertain. The receptor was derived from a human patient who received an intestinal transplant, so some T cells may come from the graft donor. The CDR3 loop reads CASSPRVTYEQYF. CDR3 in DNA: TGTGCCAGCAGTCCTAGGGTGACCTACGAGCAGTACTTC.